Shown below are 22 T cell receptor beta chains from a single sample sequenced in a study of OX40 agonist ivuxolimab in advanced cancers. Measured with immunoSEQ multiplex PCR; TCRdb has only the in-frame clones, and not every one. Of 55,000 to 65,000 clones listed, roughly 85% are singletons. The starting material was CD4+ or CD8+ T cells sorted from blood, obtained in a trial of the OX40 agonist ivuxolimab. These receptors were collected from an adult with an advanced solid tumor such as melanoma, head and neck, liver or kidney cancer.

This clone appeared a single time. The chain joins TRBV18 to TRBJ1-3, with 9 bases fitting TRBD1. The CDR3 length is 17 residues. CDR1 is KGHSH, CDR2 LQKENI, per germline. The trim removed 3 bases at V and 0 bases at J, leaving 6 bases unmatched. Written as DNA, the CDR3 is TGTGCCAGCTCACCCAACCCGGGACAGGGCTCTGGAAACACCATATATTTT. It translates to CASSPNPGQGSGNTIYF.

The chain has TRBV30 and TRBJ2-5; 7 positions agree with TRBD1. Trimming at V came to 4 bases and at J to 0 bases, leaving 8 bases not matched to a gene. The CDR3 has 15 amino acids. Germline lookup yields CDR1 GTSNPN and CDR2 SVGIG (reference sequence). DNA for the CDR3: TGTGCCTGGACCCCCCTAGGGACAGACCAAGAGACCCAGTACTTC. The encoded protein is CAWTPLGTDQETQYF.

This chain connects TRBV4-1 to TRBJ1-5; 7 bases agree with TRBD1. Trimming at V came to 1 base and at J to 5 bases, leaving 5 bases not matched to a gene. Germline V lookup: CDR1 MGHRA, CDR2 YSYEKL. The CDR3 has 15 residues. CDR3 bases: TGCGCCAGCAGCCAAGGGACAGGAAGTTATCAGCCCCAGCATTTT. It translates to CASSQGTGSYQPQHF.

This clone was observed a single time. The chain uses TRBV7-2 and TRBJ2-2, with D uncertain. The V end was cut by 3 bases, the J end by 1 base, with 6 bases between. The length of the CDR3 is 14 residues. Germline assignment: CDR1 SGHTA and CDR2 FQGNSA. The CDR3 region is CASSFTWNTGELFF. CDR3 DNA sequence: TGTGCCAGCAGCTTTACCTGGAACACCGGGGAGCTGTTTTTT.

CDR3 protein: CASSGLAGGGTYEQYF. In DNA form, the CDR3 reads TGTGCCAGCAGCGGACTAGCGGGAGGGGGGACCTACGAGCAGTACTTC. The V call is TRBV13, the J call TRBJ2-7; 15 nucleotides align to TRBD2. Germline values: CDR1 PRHDT, CDR2 FYEKMQ (reference sequence). V was clipped by 5 bases and J by 2 bases; unmatched bases: 4. The CDR3 has 16 residues.

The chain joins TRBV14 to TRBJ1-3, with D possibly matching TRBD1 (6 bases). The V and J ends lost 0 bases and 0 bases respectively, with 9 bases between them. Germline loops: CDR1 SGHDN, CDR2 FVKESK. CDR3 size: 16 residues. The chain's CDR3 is CASSQDVGGSGNTIYF. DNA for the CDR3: TGTGCCAGCAGCCAAGATGTAGGGGGCTCTGGAAACACCATATATTTT.

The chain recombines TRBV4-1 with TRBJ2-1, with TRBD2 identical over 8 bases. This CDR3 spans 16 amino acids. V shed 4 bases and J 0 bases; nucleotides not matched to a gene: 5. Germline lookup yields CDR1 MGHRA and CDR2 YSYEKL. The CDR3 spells CASSRALAASYNEQFF. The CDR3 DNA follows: TGCGCCAGCAGCCGGGCACTAGCGGCCTCCTACAATGAGCAGTTCTTC.

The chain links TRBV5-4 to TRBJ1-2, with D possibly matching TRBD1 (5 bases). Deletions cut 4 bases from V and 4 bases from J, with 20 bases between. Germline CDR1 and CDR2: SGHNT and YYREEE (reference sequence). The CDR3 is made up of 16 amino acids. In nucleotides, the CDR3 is TGTGCCAGCAGCCCGGCGGCGGGGGGGGGTAGCTATGGCTACACCTTC. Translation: CASSPAAGGGSYGYTF.

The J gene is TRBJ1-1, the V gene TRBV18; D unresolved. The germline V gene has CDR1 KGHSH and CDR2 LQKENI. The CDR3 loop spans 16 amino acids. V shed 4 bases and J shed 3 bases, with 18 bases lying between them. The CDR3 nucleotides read TGTGCCAGCTCACTGGAATTTCAACGGGGATACACTGAAGCTTTCTTT. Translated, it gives CASSLEFQRGYTEAFF.

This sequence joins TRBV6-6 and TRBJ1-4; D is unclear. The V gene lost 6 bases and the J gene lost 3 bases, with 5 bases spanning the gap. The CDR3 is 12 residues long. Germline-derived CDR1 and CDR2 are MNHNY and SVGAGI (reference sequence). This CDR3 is CASRGPNEKLFF. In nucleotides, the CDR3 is TGTGCCAGCAGGGGCCCTAATGAAAAACTGTTTTTT.

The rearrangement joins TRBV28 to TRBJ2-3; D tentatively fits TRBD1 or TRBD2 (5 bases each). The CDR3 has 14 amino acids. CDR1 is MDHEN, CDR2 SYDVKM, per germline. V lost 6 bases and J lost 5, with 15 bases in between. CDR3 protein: CASSRPGRRDTQYF. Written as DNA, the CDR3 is TGTGCCAGCAGCCGCCCGGGACGCCGAGATACGCAGTATTTT.

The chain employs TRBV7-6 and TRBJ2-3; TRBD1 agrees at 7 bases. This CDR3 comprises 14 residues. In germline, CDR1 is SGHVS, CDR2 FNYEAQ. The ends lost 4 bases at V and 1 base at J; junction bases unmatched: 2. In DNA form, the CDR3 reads TGTGCCAGCAGCTCCCAGGGGGGCACAGATACGCAGTATTTT. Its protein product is CASSSQGGTDTQYF.

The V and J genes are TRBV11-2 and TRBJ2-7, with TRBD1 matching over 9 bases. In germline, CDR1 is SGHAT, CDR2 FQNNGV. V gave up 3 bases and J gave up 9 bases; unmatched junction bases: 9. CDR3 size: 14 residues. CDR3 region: CASSFSSGQGSQYF. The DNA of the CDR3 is TGTGCCAGCAGCTTTTCCTCGGGACAGGGATCGCAGTACTTC.

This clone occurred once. The CDR3 bases are TGCGCCAGCAGTCCCGGACAGGGTGAGGACCAAGAGACCCAGTACTTC. Its translation is CASSPGQGEDQETQYF. This rearrangement joins TRBV5-1 to TRBJ2-5; TRBD1 matches 8 bases. Per germline, CDR1 SGHRS and CDR2 YFSETQ. Trimming removed 5 bases from V and 0 bases from J; junction bases left unmatched: 9. The length of the CDR3 is 16 residues.

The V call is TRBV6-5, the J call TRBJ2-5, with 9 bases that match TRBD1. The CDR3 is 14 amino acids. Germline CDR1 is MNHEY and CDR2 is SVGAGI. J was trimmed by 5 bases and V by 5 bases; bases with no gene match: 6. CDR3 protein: CASSLDRGGETQYF. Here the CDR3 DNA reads TGTGCCAGCAGTCTGGACAGGGGTGGGGAGACCCAGTACTTC.

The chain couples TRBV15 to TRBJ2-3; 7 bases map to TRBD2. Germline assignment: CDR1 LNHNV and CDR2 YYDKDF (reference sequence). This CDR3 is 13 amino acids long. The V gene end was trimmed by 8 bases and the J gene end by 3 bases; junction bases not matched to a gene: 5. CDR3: CATRTSETDTQYF. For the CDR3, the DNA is TGTGCCACCCGCACTAGCGAAACAGATACGCAGTATTTT.

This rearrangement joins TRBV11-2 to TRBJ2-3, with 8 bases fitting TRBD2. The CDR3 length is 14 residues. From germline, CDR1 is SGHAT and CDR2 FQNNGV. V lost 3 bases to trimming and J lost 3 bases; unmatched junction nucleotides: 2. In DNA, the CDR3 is TGTGCCAGCAGCTTGGGACTAGTTACAGATACGCAGTATTTT. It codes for CASSLGLVTDTQYF.

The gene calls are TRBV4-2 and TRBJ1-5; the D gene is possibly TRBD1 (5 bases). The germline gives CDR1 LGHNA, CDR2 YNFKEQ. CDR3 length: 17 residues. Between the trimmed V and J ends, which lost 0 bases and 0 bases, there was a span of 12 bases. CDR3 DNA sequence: TGTGCCAGCAGCCAAGATTCCGGGGGAGGTAGCAATCAGCCCCAGCATTTT. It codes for CASSQDSGGGSNQPQHF.

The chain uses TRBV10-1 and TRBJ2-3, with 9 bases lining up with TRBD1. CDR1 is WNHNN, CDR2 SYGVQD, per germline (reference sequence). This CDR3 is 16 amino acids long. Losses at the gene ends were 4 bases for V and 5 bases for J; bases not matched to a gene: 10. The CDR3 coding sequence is TGCGCCAGCAGTGTCGATCCCACAGGGGGCTTAGATACGCAGTATTTT. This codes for CASSVDPTGGLDTQYF.

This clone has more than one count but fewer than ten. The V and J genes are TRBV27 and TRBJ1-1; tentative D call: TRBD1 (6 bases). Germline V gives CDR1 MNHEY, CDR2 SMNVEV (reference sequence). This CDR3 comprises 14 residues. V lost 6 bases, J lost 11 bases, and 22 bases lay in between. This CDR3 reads CASSFRLGAPEAFF. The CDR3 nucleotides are TGTGCCAGCAGCTTTAGGTTGGGGGCCCCGGAGGCTTTCTTT.

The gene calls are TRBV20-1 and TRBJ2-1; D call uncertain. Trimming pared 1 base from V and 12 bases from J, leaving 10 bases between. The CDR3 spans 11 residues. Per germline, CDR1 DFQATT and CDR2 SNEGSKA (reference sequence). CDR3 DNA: TGCAGTGCTAGAGGTCCCGTGGGGCAGTTCTTC. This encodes CSARGPVGQFF.

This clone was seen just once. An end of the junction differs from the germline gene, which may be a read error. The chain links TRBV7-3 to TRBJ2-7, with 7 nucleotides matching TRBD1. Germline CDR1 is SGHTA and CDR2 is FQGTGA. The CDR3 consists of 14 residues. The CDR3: CASSQGTVSNEQYF. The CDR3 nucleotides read TGTGCCAGCAGCCAAGGGACAGTCTCCAACGAGCAGTACTTC. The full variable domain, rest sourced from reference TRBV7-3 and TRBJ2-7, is GAGVSQTPSNKVTEKGKYVELRCDPISGHTALYWYRQSLGQGPEFLIYFQGTGAADDSGLPNDRFFAVRPEGSVSTLKIQRTERGDSAVYLCASSQGTVSNEQYFGPGTRLTVT.